One and the same sample provided the 13 T cell receptor beta chains below, sequenced in a study of shared clonotypes between healthy human individuals. Naive CD8 cells, CD45RO-negative and positively selected for CCR7, excluded terminally differentiated effector memory CD45RA+ cells. The assay was immunoSEQ multiplex PCR, and TCRdb's table has in-frame clones only and misses some. The sample has about 2 million clones, about 95% seen once. Sequencing used naive CD8+ T cells sorted from blood. These receptors originate from a man aged 18 to 29 in good health.

V usage is TRBV7-3 and J usage is TRBJ2-1, with 8 bases fitting TRBD1. This CDR3 comprises 15 residues. Germline assignment: CDR1 SGHTA and CDR2 FQGTGA. J was trimmed by 4 bases and V by 5 bases; bases with no gene match: 7. CDR3 DNA sequence: TGTGCCAGCAGCGCACGACAGGGGACATACAATGAGCAGTTCTTC. Translation: CASSARQGTYNEQFF.

The chain has TRBV4-1 and TRBJ2-1; 13 bases are a match to TRBD2. The CDR3 length is 18 residues. Germline loops: CDR1 MGHRA, CDR2 YSYEKL. The V and J ends lost 2 bases and 7 bases, in that order; junction bases with no gene match: 11. The CDR3 DNA reads as TGCGCCAGCAGCCAATCCCCTCCTGGACTAGCGGGGGTAAATGAGCAGTTCTTC. This translates into CASSQSPPGLAGVNEQFF.

The V gene is TRBV7-9, the J gene TRBJ2-7; TRBD1 might be the D (6 bases). Trimming cost V 5 bases and J 1 base, with 15 bases left between them. CDR1 and CDR2 from the germline V gene are SEHNR and FQNEAQ (reference sequence). This CDR3 has 15 amino acids. The CDR3 DNA reads as TGTGCCAGCAGCATGGGCAGGGGAGTTTCCTACGAGCAGTACTTC. Its translation: CASSMGRGVSYEQYF.

On this clone itself: This same CDR3 is encoded by further DNA sequences in the sample. The chain recombines TRBV5-4 with TRBJ2-7, with D perhaps TRBD2 (6 bases). Trimming took 2 bases from V and 3 from J, leaving 6 bases between them. The CDR3 covers 12 residues. CDR1 SGHNT and CDR2 YYREEE come from the germline V gene (reference sequence). As DNA, the CDR3 is TGTGCCAGCAGCTTCGGGGGCTACGAGCAGTACTTC. As protein: CASSFGGYEQYF.

The genes are TRBV11-2 and TRBJ2-2; D ambiguous. Germline-derived CDR1 and CDR2 are SGHAT and FQNNGV. This CDR3 comprises 14 residues. Trimming removed 1 base at V and 2 bases at J, with 5 bases between. CDR3 residues: CASSLGGNTGELFF. The CDR3 DNA reads TGTGCCAGCAGCTTAGGGGGTAACACCGGGGAGCTGTTTTTT.

This chain connects TRBV6-5 to TRBJ1-1, with D possibly being TRBD1 (5 bases). Germline CDR1 and CDR2: MNHEY and SVGAGI. CDR3 length: 14 amino acids. V was cut by 5 bases and J by 0 bases, with 10 bases left in between. This CDR3 is CASSPTALNTEAFF. Written as DNA, the CDR3 is TGTGCCAGCAGTCCGACAGCGCTGAACACTGAAGCTTTCTTT.

The V gene is TRBV30, the J gene TRBJ2-7; 7 bases line up with TRBD2. The germline gives CDR1 GTSNPN, CDR2 SVGIG (reference sequence). The V gene end was trimmed by 2 bases and the J gene end by 7 bases; junction bases not matched to a gene: 14. The CDR3 has 15 amino acids. The CDR3 sequence is CAWSYTTGGLGEQYF. In DNA form, the CDR3 reads TGTGCCTGGAGTTATACCACGGGGGGTCTAGGTGAGCAGTACTTC.

In its sample, this clone was seen once. V gene TRBV5-1 combines with J gene TRBJ2-1; TRBD2 aligns across 8 bases. The CDR3 has 16 amino acids. V shed 5 bases and J 4 bases; nucleotides not matched to a gene: 11. Germline V gene lookup returns CDR1 SGHRS and CDR2 YFSETQ. CDR3 in amino acids: CASRPVSSGQYNEQFF. The CDR3 DNA is TGCGCCAGCAGGCCGGTTTCTAGCGGGCAGTACAATGAGCAGTTCTTC. The variable domain in full, completed from reference TRBV5-1 and TRBJ2-1, reads KAGVTQTPRYLIKTRGQQVTLSCSPISGHRSVSWYQQTPGQGLQFLFEYFSETQRNKGNFPGRFSGRQFSNSRSEMNVSTLELGDSALYLCASRPVSSGQYNEQFFGPGTRLTVL.

The V gene is TRBV19, the J gene TRBJ2-1; 8 bases match TRBD1. Germline CDR1 and CDR2: LNHDA and SQIVND (reference sequence). J was trimmed by 4 bases and V by 3 bases; bases with no gene match: 11. The CDR3 totals 17 residues. Written as DNA, the CDR3 is TGTGCCAGTAGTATCACTTCCCGACAGGGGTCTTACAATGAGCAGTTCTTC. Encoded protein: CASSITSRQGSYNEQFF.

This chain links TRBV13 with TRBJ2-2, with D unclear. The ends were cut back, 1 base at V and 8 bases at J, with 14 bases in the middle. This CDR3 spans 15 amino acids. CDR1 and CDR2 from the germline V gene are PRHDT and FYEKMQ (reference sequence). The CDR3, as DNA: TGTGCCAGCAGCTTAGCTGGCTTCATGGAGGGGGAGCTGTTTTTT. This sequence encodes CASSLAGFMEGELFF.

In DNA form, the CDR3 reads TGTGCCAGCAGAACCGGTAGACAGGGGTCTTACGAGCAGTACTTC. Translating it yields CASRTGRQGSYEQYF. The chain recombines TRBV6-6 with TRBJ2-7, with 8 positions matching TRBD1. In germline, CDR1 is MNHNY, CDR2 SVGAGI (reference sequence). The CDR3 sequence is 15 residues long. With 6 bases clipped from V and 4 bases from J, the junction kept 11 bases outside the gene matches.

As concerns this clone: In the same sample, other DNA sequences code for this CDR3. This chain connects TRBV6-1 to TRBJ1-2; 8 nucleotides align to TRBD1. After removal of 2 bases from V and 4 bases from J, the junction contained 6 bases not matched to a gene. The CDR3 loop spans 15 amino acids. The germline V gene encodes CDR1 MNHNS and CDR2 SASEGT. CDR3 coding DNA: TGTGCCAGCAGTGAACAGACAGGGGTCACCTATGGCTACACCTTC. Protein sequence: CASSEQTGVTYGYTF.

The chain joins TRBV5-1 to TRBJ1-4; D is unresolved. The V gene lost 0 bases and the J gene lost 7 bases, with 13 bases spanning the gap. The CDR3 is 15 amino acids. Germline V gives CDR1 SGHRS, CDR2 YFSETQ. CDR3 in amino acids: CASSLVEVGSEKLFF. Written as DNA, the CDR3 is TGCGCCAGCAGCTTGGTGGAGGTGGGAAGTGAAAAACTGTTTTTT.